Presented here are 24 T cell receptor beta chains from one specimen sequenced in a study of control samples from healthy donors and cancer patients. The table came from immunoSEQ multiplex PCR; TCRdb's copy has only in-frame clones and leaves some out. The sample lists about 150,000 clones, approximately 93% occurring once. What was sequenced was blood. These receptors were obtained from a man between 18 and 35 years old in good health.

This clone was counted a few times. This sequence joins TRBV28 and TRBJ1-2, with 7 bases aligning to TRBD1. Germline V lookup: CDR1 MDHEN, CDR2 SYDVKM. The V segment lost 4 bases and the J segment 5 bases; nucleotides outside the gene matches: 7. The CDR3 is 14 residues long. CDR3 region: CASSSPGQTYGYTF. The CDR3 nucleotides read TGTGCCAGCAGTTCACCGGGACAGACGTATGGCTACACCTTC.

This CDR3 is CASSQTSDEQYF. In nucleotides, the CDR3 is TGTGCCAGCAGCCAAACTAGCGACGAGCAGTACTTC. V gene TRBV14 combines with J gene TRBJ2-7; 7 bases align to TRBD2. V was clipped by 2 bases and J by 5 bases; unmatched bases: 0. Germline V gives CDR1 SGHDN, CDR2 FVKESK. The CDR3 contains 12 residues. Looking up the rest from reference TRBV14 and TRBJ2-7 gives the full variable domain: EAGVTQFPSHSVIEKGQTVTLRCDPISGHDNLYWYRRVMGKEIKFLLHFVKESKQDESGMPNNRFLAERTGGTYSTLKVQPAELEDSGVYFCASSQTSDEQYFGPGTRLTVT.

This clone was observed a single time. The rearrangement links TRBV9 to TRBJ1-5; 9 nucleotides align to TRBD1. The CDR3 is 13 amino acids. V shed 7 bases, J shed 3 bases, and the junction held 2 bases outside the gene matches. Germline CDR1 and CDR2: SGDLS and YYNGEE. The CDR3 here is CASGTGNNQPQHF. For the CDR3, the DNA is TGTGCCAGCGGGACAGGGAACAATCAGCCCCAGCATTTT.

The V and J genes are TRBV7-2 and TRBJ2-3; D remains ambiguous. The V gene lost 0 bases and the J gene lost 2 bases, with 6 bases spanning the gap. Germline CDR1 is SGHTA and CDR2 is FQGNSA. CDR3 length: 14 amino acids. The CDR3 DNA is TGTGCCAGCAGCTTAGCTAGGAACACAGATACGCAGTATTTT. Protein sequence: CASSLARNTDTQYF.

Turning to this clone: The junction departs from the called germline gene at one end, perhaps through a read error. The chain uses TRBV7-7 and TRBJ2-5, with D tentatively TRBD1 or TRBD2 (5 bases each). The CDR3 loop spans 12 amino acids. Germline V CDR1 and CDR2: SSHAT, FNYEAQ (reference sequence). CDR3 sequence (DNA): TGTGCTAGCAGCTCCTCTGGGGGGACCCAGTACTTC. Translation gives CASSSSGGTQYF.

The V and J genes are TRBV30 and TRBJ2-3, with TRBD2 matching over 10 bases. The CDR3 spans 16 residues. Germline V CDR1 and CDR2: GTSNPN, SVGIG (reference sequence). J was trimmed by 5 bases and V by 2 bases; bases with no gene match: 10. The CDR3 sequence is CAWSLPSGGAGDTQYF. The DNA for the CDR3 is TGTGCCTGGAGTCTCCCAAGCGGGGGGGCCGGAGATACGCAGTATTTT.

This chain joins TRBV5-1 and TRBJ1-1; a possible D gene is TRBD1 (6 bases). Trimming shortened V by 0 bases and J by 3 bases, and 12 bases separated the two germline ends. The CDR3 covers 15 residues. CDR1 and CDR2 from the germline V gene are SGHRS and YFSETQ. In DNA, the CDR3 is TGCGCCAGCAGCTTGGAGGGGACAATCGACACTGAAGCTTTCTTT. Protein: CASSLEGTIDTEAFF.

The CDR3 DNA reads as TGTGCCACCAGCAGAGGGGGTTATCCTCACGAGCAGTACTTC. Translation: CATSRGGYPHEQYF. The gene calls are TRBV15 and TRBJ2-7; D remains ambiguous. V lost 1 base and J lost 5, with 12 bases in between. In germline, CDR1 is LNHNV, CDR2 YYDKDF (reference sequence). This CDR3 contains 14 residues.

The chain employs TRBV6-5 and TRBJ2-3; a possible D gene is TRBD2 (5 bases). This CDR3 is 14 amino acids long. Trimming left V 6 bases short and J 0 bases short, with 10 bases between. CDR1 MNHEY and CDR2 SVGAGI come from the germline V gene. CDR3 protein: CASSPQRSTDTQYF. The CDR3 DNA sequence: TGTGCCAGCAGCCCCCAGCGGAGCACAGATACGCAGTATTTT.

This clone showed up just once. CDR3 protein: CASSFSTGTAGAIYTEAFF. The CDR3 coding sequence is TGTGCCAGCAGCTTTTCGACCGGGACGGCGGGGGCGATTTACACTGAAGCTTTCTTT. V gene TRBV7-9 combines with J gene TRBJ1-1; D might be TRBD1 (6 bases). Germline lookup yields CDR1 SEHNR and CDR2 FQNEAQ (reference sequence). The CDR3 is made up of 19 amino acids. Between the trimmed V and J ends, which lost 3 bases and 3 bases, there was a span of 26 bases. Full variable domain (rest looked up from reference TRBV7-9 and TRBJ1-1): DTGVSQNPRHKITKRGQNVTFRCDPISEHNRLYWYRQTLGQGPEFLTYFQNEAQLEKSRLLSDRFSAERPKGSFSTLEIQRTEQGDSAMYLCASSFSTGTAGAIYTEAFFGQGTRLTVV.

V usage is TRBV11-2 and J usage is TRBJ1-1, with D maybe TRBD1 (6 bases). This CDR3 contains 13 residues. The germline V and J ends were trimmed by 1 base and 12 bases, with 15 bases remaining between them. Germline CDR1 SGHAT, CDR2 FQNNGV. CDR3: CASSLGGGSIPFF. The CDR3 coding sequence is TGTGCCAGCAGCTTAGGTGGGGGCTCGATTCCTTTCTTT.

This sequence joins TRBV12-3 or TRBV12-4 and TRBJ1-5; D uncertain. The CDR3 length is 12 residues. V lost 6 bases and J 1 base, leaving 4 bases between the germline ends. In DNA, the CDR3 is TGTGCCAGCAGCCCCAGCAATCAGCCCCAGCATTTT. Protein sequence: CASSPSNQPQHF.

The rearrangement uses TRBV28 and TRBJ1-5; unclear D gene. CDR1 and CDR2 (germline): MDHEN, SYDVKM. V lost 7 bases and J 9 bases, leaving 13 bases between the germline ends. The length of the CDR3 is 12 residues. CDR3 sequence (DNA): TGTGCCAGCAACGGGCGGTTAGGGCCCCAGCATTTT. Its translation is CASNGRLGPQHF.

The sample holds one count of this clone. The chain combines TRBV12-3 or TRBV12-4 with TRBJ2-1, with D unresolved. This CDR3 has 12 residues. The germline V and J ends were trimmed by 6 bases and 5 bases, with 8 bases remaining between them. CDR3 coding DNA: TGTGCCAGCAGGGTACGAGACAATGAGCAGTTCTTC. This encodes CASRVRDNEQFF.

This chain joins TRBV28 and TRBJ2-7; 7 bases match TRBD2. This CDR3 has 14 residues. The trim removed 3 bases at V and 2 bases at J, leaving 4 bases unmatched. Per the germline V gene, CDR1 is MDHEN and CDR2 is SYDVKM. The DNA for the CDR3 is TGTGCCAGCAGTTTGATGCGGGAGACCTACGAGCAGTACTTC. Translating it yields CASSLMRETYEQYF.

The rearrangement joins TRBV10-3 to TRBJ2-1; possibly TRBD2 for D (6 bases). Trimming removed 1 base at V and 6 bases at J, with 7 bases between. The germline V gene has CDR1 ENHRY and CDR2 SYGVKD. There are 13 residues in the CDR3. Here the CDR3 DNA reads TGTGCCATCAGTGAGTTCGGGGGCAATGAGCAGTTCTTC. Its translation: CAISEFGGNEQFF.

The rearrangement uses TRBV3-1 (or the pseudogene TRBV3-2) and TRBJ1-2; D is undetermined. The CDR3 totals 14 residues. Germline CDR1 is LGHDT and CDR2 is YNNKEL (reference sequence). The ends were cut back, 0 bases at V and 4 bases at J, with 9 bases in the middle. DNA of the CDR3: TGTGCCAGCAGCCAAGATGTGGCGGTCTATGGCTACACCTTC. It is translated as CASSQDVAVYGYTF.

The chain uses TRBV4-3 and TRBJ1-2; D possibly corresponds to TRBD1 (6 bases). The CDR3 is 13 amino acids. Germline V lookup: CDR1 LGHNA, CDR2 YSLEER. V was trimmed by 1 base and J by 8 bases, leaving 11 bases between them. Here the CDR3 DNA reads TGCGCCAGCAGCCAAGTTAGGGGGTTCGGCTACACCTTC. It codes for CASSQVRGFGYTF.

DNA of the CDR3: TGTGCCAGCAGTTCCCGAGCCGGGACCTTAGACGAGGGATACGAGCAGTACTTC. The encoded protein is CASSSRAGTLDEGYEQYF. The chain is built from TRBV27 and TRBJ2-7; D possibly uses TRBD1 or TRBD2 (5 bases each). Germline CDR1 MNHEY, CDR2 SMNVEV (reference sequence). The CDR3 loop spans 18 amino acids. V lost 4 bases, J lost 4 bases, and 26 bases lay in between.

The chain couples TRBV5-4 to TRBJ2-7; the D gene is possibly TRBD2 (6 bases). CDR1 and CDR2 (germline): SGHNT, YYREEE (reference sequence). V lost 4 bases, J lost 3 bases, and 11 bases lay in between. The CDR3 has 13 residues. The CDR3 protein is CASSPVGGYEQYF. CDR3 DNA sequence: TGTGCCAGCAGCCCCGTCGGGGGCTACGAGCAGTACTTC.

The chain employs TRBV28 and TRBJ2-1; the D call may be TRBD1 or TRBD2 (5 bases each). V was clipped by 6 bases and J by 4 bases, with 10 bases between them. The CDR3 covers 13 residues. CDR1 is MDHEN and CDR2 is SYDVKM in the germline V gene. CDR3 bases: TGTGCCAGCAGGCAGAGGGGTTACAATGAGCAGTTCTTC. Encoded protein: CASRQRGYNEQFF.

The V gene is TRBV5-1, the J gene TRBJ1-1; 8 bases are a match to TRBD1. Unmatched junction bases numbered 5, after V lost 4 bases and J lost 3 bases. This CDR3 region has 14 residues. Germline CDR1 SGHRS, CDR2 YFSETQ. The CDR3 nucleotides read TGCGCCAGCAGCGGCAGGGGGCTGGACACTGAAGCTTTCTTT. Amino acids: CASSGRGLDTEAFF.

This clone appeared once. This chain uses TRBV4-3 with TRBJ1-2; 9 bases match TRBD1. The CDR3 loop spans 17 amino acids. The V gene end was trimmed by 0 bases and the J gene end by 5 bases; junction bases not matched to a gene: 10. CDR1 is LGHNA, CDR2 YSLEER, per germline. The CDR3 DNA is TGCGCCAGCAGCCAAGATTGGACAGGGGAGTACCTGTATGGCTACACCTTC. Its protein product is CASSQDWTGEYLYGYTF.

The chain links TRBV6-6 to TRBJ2-1; weak D call: TRBD2 (5 bases). V was pared by 8 bases and J by 4 bases, with 12 bases between. CDR3 length: 13 residues. Germline loops: CDR1 MNHNY, CDR2 SVGAGI (reference sequence). The DNA for the CDR3 is TGTGCCAGCCGGGGTAGCGAGTACAATGAGCAGTTCTTC. Its protein product is CASRGSEYNEQFF.